This T cell receptor beta chain is drawn from a study of T cells in Graves' hyperthyroidism and ophthalmopathy. General study results and limits: Blood also showed most of the thyroid clonotypes that were expanded above 0.001.

Authors of the study amplified TCR beta CDR3 regions from RNA transcripts. TCR CDR3 underwent first-round RT-PCR with the HTBI primer set. Via MiXCR, TCRdb re-called the multiplex PCR reads, giving one row per CDR3 protein. The sample lists approximately 480,000 distinct CDR3 sequences, around 20% occurring once. This clonotype was counted many times. Antigen specificity is unknown. Trimming removed 0 bases at V and 4 bases at J, with 10 bases between. The CDR3 runs 14 residues. From germline, CDR1 is WSHSY and CDR2 SAAADI. This clonotype was sampled from a man younger than 35 with Graves' hyperthyroidism. Sequenced input: blood. The chain employs TRBV10-2 and TRBJ2-7; D might be TRBD1 (6 bases). CDR3 nucleotide sequence: TGCGCCAGCAGTGAGTCTGTTCAGGGGTACGAGCAGTACTTC. Translated: CASSESVQGYEQYF.